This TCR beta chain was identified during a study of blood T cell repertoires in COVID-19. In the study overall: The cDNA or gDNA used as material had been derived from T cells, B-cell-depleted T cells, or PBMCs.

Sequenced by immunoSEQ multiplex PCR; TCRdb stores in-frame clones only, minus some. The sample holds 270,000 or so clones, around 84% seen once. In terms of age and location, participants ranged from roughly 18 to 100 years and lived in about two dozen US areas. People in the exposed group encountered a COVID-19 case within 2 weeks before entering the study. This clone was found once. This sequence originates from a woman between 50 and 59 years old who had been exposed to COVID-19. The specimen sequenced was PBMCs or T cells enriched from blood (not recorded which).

The CDR3 loop reads CASSLRGTVSYEKLFF. The CDR3 region has the DNA TGTGCCAGCAGCTTAAGGGGGACCGTGAGCTATGAAAAACTGTTTTTT. V and J are TRBV7-9 and TRBJ1-4, with a tentative D call TRBD1 (6 bases). The CDR3 consists of 16 residues. Germline values: CDR1 SEHNR, CDR2 FQNEAQ (reference sequence). Deletions cut 2 bases from V and 6 bases from J, with 16 bases between.